This TCR beta chain was recorded in a study of T cell changes during pregnancy in multiple sclerosis. With 1 base removed from V and 2 bases from J, the gap between germline ends came to 15 bases. The CDR3 is 16 residues long. Germline-derived CDR1 and CDR2 are SGHRS and YFSETQ. The protocol was immunoSEQ multiplex PCR, while the TCRdb copy is restricted to in-frame clones and leaves out a portion. The data hold 30,000 to 45,000 clones, with about nine tenths observed a single time. The source was CD8+ T cells from peripheral blood mononuclear cells, collected after pregnancy. The sequence was collected from a female donor with multiple sclerosis, enrolled in a pregnancy study. The rearrangement uses TRBV5-1 and TRBJ1-2, with a weak D call TRBD1 (5 bases). CDR3 residues: CASSLRGGGTNYGYTF. The CDR3 DNA sequence: TGCGCCAGCAGCTTGAGGGGTGGGGGGACCAACTATGGCTACACCTTC.